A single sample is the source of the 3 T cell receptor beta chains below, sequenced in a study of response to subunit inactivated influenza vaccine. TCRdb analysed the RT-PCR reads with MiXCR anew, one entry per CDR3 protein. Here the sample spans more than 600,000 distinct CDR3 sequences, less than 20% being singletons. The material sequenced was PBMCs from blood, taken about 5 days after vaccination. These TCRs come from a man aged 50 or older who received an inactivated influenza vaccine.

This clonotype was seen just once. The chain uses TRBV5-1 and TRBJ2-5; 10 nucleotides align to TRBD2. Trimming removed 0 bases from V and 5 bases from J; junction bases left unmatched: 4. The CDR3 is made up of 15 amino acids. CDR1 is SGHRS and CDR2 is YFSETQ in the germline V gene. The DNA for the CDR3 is TGCGCCAGCAGCTTGGTAGGACTAGCGGCGGAGACCCAGTACTTC. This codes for CASSLVGLAAETQYF.

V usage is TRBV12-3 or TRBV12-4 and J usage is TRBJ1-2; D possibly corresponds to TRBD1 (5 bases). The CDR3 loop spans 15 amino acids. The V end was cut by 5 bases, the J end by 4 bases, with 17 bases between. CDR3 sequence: CASSHESGGIYGYTF. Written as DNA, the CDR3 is TGTGCCAGCAGTCACGAAAGCGGGGGAATCTATGGCTACACCTTC.

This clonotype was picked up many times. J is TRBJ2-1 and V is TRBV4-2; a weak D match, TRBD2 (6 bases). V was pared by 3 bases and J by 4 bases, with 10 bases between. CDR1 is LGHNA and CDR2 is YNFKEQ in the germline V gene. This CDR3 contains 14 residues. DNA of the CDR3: TGTGCCAGCAGCCAGTCTAGCGCTTACAATGAGCAGTTCTTC. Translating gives CASSQSSAYNEQFF.